Below, one T cell receptor (beta chain) is given with its context. Its antigen is unidentified. The junction differs from germline at one of its ends, possibly a read error. A sample-barcoded 5' primer and a J-beta primer mix were used in a second PCR of roughly 7 to 12 cycles. TCRdb ran MiXCR on the 5' RACE reads and lists one entry per CDR3 protein. The repertoire holds some 1,500,000 distinct CDR3 sequences, approximately 43% seen once, with about 3.8% in the top ten. Donors gave around 10 milliliters of peripheral blood apiece. This sample is drawn from a study of blood T cells in healthy people across ages. Notes on the study in general: Long-lived donors exceeded aged donors in naive CD4+ cells and diversity. Donor CMV infection status was unknown, possibly confounding age-related changes in expanded clonotypes.

There are 17 residues in the CDR3. Per the germline V gene, CDR1 is SGHKS and CDR2 is YYEKEE (reference sequence). The chain couples TRBV5-5 to TRBJ1-2; 7 bases fit TRBD1. The sequencing input was blood. The sequence was obtained from a woman aged 18-30 years in good health. The CDR3 bases are TGTGCCAGCAGCTTGGTTGGAGGGGGCGCCGTTAACTATGCCTACACCTTC. Its protein is CASSLVGGGAVNYAYTF.